These T cell receptor beta chains were read from a single sample in a study of T cells after yellow fever vaccination. From the 5' RACE reads, TCRdb called clonotypes with MiXCR, one entry per CDR3 protein. The sample holds hundreds of thousands of distinct CDR3 sequences, less than 4.5% seen once. Sequencing was performed on PBMCs, taken on the day of the yellow fever booster vaccination. The receptors come from a young man who received the YFV17D yellow fever vaccine. CDR3s include the opening cysteine and the closing phenylalanine or tryptophan. The D gene is left open where the match is weak. Some rows have no size entry. The others give once, few or many, or a class for an expanded clone.

D: NA; J: TRBJ1-5; size: NA; V: TRBV29-1; DNA: TGCAGCGTCGCCTCAGAGAGCAATCAGCCCCAGCATTTT; CDR3: CSVASESNQPQHF
D: NA; J: TRBJ2-5; size: many; V: TRBV12-3/TRBV12-4; DNA: TGTGCCAGCAGGTTCCTCGGGGGCGTATGGGAGACCCAGTACTTC; CDR3: CASRFLGGVWETQYF
D: TRBD1; J: TRBJ2-5; size: many; V: TRBV11-2; DNA: TGTGCCAGCAGCTTAGGGGGGACAGGGGGACCCCTCCAAGAGACCCAGTACTTC; CDR3: CASSLGGTGGPLQETQYF
D: TRBD2; J: TRBJ2-4; size: NA; V: TRBV7-2; DNA: TGTGCCAGCAGGGAGGAGGGGTGGGGACTAGCGGACATTCAGTACTTC; CDR3: CASREEGWGLADIQYF
D: NA; J: TRBJ2-3; size: many; V: TRBV6-2/TRBV6-3; DNA: TGTGCCAGCAGTCCCGACAGACCTAGCACAGATACGCAGTATTTT; CDR3: CASSPDRPSTDTQYF
D: NA; J: TRBJ1-1; size: few; V: TRBV5-1; DNA: TGCGCCAGCAGCCCGGGCAGAGGGTTGAACACTGAAGCTTTCTTT; CDR3: CASSPGRGLNTEAFF
D: TRBD1; J: TRBJ1-3; size: many; V: TRBV10-2; DNA: TGCGCCAGCAGTGACCAGGGGGGTTCGGGAAACACCATATATTTT; CDR3: CASSDQGGSGNTIYF
D: NA; J: TRBJ2-1; size: few; V: TRBV7-9; DNA: TGTGCCAGCAGCTTATTAGGGCTACCGGCCGATGAGCAGTTCTTC; CDR3: CASSLLGLPADEQFF
D: NA; J: TRBJ2-3; size: NA; V: TRBV6-2/TRBV6-3; DNA: TGTGCCAGCAGAGACTGGGGTGAGGATACGCAGTATTTT; CDR3: CASRDWGEDTQYF
D: TRBD1; J: TRBJ1-1; size: few; V: TRBV12-3/TRBV12-4; DNA: TGTGCCAGCAGTTTATCGGACAGGGCGAGCCTAGACACTGAAGCTTTCTTT; CDR3: CASSLSDRASLDTEAFF
D: TRBD1; J: TRBJ1-2; size: few; V: TRBV4-1; DNA: TGCGCCAGCAGCCAAGAACGACAGGGGGCGTTCGAATATGGCTACACCTTC; CDR3: CASSQERQGAFEYGYTF
D: NA; J: TRBJ2-2; size: few; V: TRBV19; DNA: TGTGCCAGTAGGGAGGTCGGTGGCACCGGGGAGCTGTTTTTT; CDR3: CASREVGGTGELFF
D: NA; J: TRBJ1-2; size: NA; V: TRBV5-1; DNA: TGCGCCAGCAGCTTGAGCGACGTTAACTATGGCTACACCTTC; CDR3: CASSLSDVNYGYTF
D: NA; J: TRBJ2-5; size: many; V: TRBV4-1; DNA: TGCGCCAGCAGCCAATCAACAGGGACGGCCCAGTACTTC; CDR3: CASSQSTGTAQYF
D: TRBD1; J: TRBJ2-1; size: many; V: TRBV28; DNA: TGTGCCAGCAGTTTGGGACAGGGGGCTGAGCAGTTCTTC; CDR3: CASSLGQGAEQFF
D: NA; J: TRBJ2-1; size: many; V: TRBV4-3; DNA: TGCGCCAGCAGCCAAGAGCGGGGCCCTTACAATGAGCAGTTCTTC; CDR3: CASSQERGPYNEQFF
D: NA; J: TRBJ1-1; size: NA; V: TRBV4-1; DNA: TGCGCCAGCAGCCAAGTAGAGGGAAGATTCACTGAAGCTTTCTTT; CDR3: CASSQVEGRFTEAFF
D: TRBD1; J: TRBJ1-1; size: few; V: TRBV5-6; DNA: TGTGCCAGCAGCTTCTTGGACAGGGGAGGGCGGACTGAAGCTTTCTTT; CDR3: CASSFLDRGGRTEAFF
D: TRBD1; J: TRBJ1-6; size: few; V: TRBV4-3; DNA: TGCGCCAGCAGACCATCGGTAGGGACAGGGGACCCCCTCCACTTT; CDR3: CASRPSVGTGDPLHF
D: TRBD2; J: TRBJ2-2; size: many; V: TRBV9; DNA: TGTGCCAGCAGCGTAGGCGGGGGGAACACCGGGGAGCTGTTTTTT; CDR3: CASSVGGGNTGELFF
D: NA; J: TRBJ1-4; size: few; V: TRBV10-3; DNA: TGTGCCACCAAGACTGGGGGTGCAACTAATGAAAAACTGTTTTTT; CDR3: CATKTGGATNEKLFF
D: TRBD2; J: TRBJ2-7; size: NA; V: TRBV6-2/TRBV6-3; DNA: TGTGCCAGCCGACGTCTAGCGGGGAGCCCCTCCTACGAGCAGTACTTC; CDR3: CASRRLAGSPSYEQYF
D: TRBD2; J: TRBJ2-1; size: few; V: TRBV3-1; DNA: TGTGCCAGCAGCCAAGATCGAGGCGGGAGCTCCTACAATGAGCAGTTCTTC; CDR3: CASSQDRGGSSYNEQFF
D: TRBD2; J: TRBJ2-1; size: many; V: TRBV6-5; DNA: TGTGCCAGCAGTTACTCTCCCACTAGCGGGGGGCGCAATGAGCAGTTCTTC; CDR3: CASSYSPTSGGRNEQFF
D: TRBD1; J: TRBJ2-7; size: many; V: TRBV29-1; DNA: TGCAGCGTTGAAGGGACAGGGACCTACGAGCAGTACTTC; CDR3: CSVEGTGTYEQYF
D: NA; J: TRBJ2-1; size: many; V: TRBV7-2; DNA: TGTGCCAGCAGCTTAGTCGAATGGGGTCGGAATGAGCAGTTCTTC; CDR3: CASSLVEWGRNEQFF
D: TRBD1; J: TRBJ2-5; size: many; V: TRBV9; DNA: TGTGCCAGCAGCCCTACGACAGGGGACGCGCAGACCCAGTACTTC; CDR3: CASSPTTGDAQTQYF
D: NA; J: TRBJ2-1; size: NA; V: TRBV29-1; DNA: TGCAGCGTTGTAAGGGTAAAAAATGAGCAGTTCTTC; CDR3: CSVVRVKNEQFF
D: TRBD2; J: TRBJ2-1; size: many; V: TRBV18; DNA: TGTGCCAGCTCACCACCGGGGGGGGAGCAGTTCTTC; CDR3: CASSPPGGEQFF
D: NA; J: TRBJ1-4; size: NA; V: TRBV7-2; DNA: TGTGCCAGCAGCTTCCAGGGTGGGGAAAAACTGTTTTTT; CDR3: CASSFQGGEKLFF
D: NA; J: TRBJ1-5; size: NA; V: TRBV19; DNA: TGTGCCAGTAGTATTTTGGACGGGAGCAATCAGCCCCAGCATTTT; CDR3: CASSILDGSNQPQHF
D: NA; J: TRBJ2-3; size: NA; V: TRBV12-3/TRBV12-4; DNA: TGTGCCAGCAGTTTAAGGCTGAGCACAGATACGCAGTATTTT; CDR3: CASSLRLSTDTQYF
D: NA; J: TRBJ2-3; size: NA; V: TRBV5-1; DNA: TGCGCCAGCAGCTTGCAGGCCCTTTACACAGATACGCAGTATTTT; CDR3: CASSLQALYTDTQYF
D: NA; J: TRBJ2-7; size: many; V: TRBV7-9; DNA: TGTGCCAGCAGCCCCCAGCGTGGCTCCTACGAGCAGTACTTC; CDR3: CASSPQRGSYEQYF
D: NA; J: TRBJ2-7; size: many; V: TRBV6-6; DNA: TGTGCCAGCAGTTACAGCGCTTACGAGCAGTACTTC; CDR3: CASSYSAYEQYF
D: NA; J: TRBJ2-3; size: few; V: TRBV5-1; DNA: TGCGCCAGCAGATGGGGACTTTACACAGATACGCAGTATTTT; CDR3: CASRWGLYTDTQYF
D: NA; J: TRBJ2-7; size: NA; V: TRBV12-3/TRBV12-4; DNA: TGTGCCAGCAGCGGCGGTAGGGGCAATAACTACTACGAGCAGTACTTC; CDR3: CASSGGRGNNYYEQYF
D: NA; J: TRBJ2-3; size: many; V: TRBV7-9; DNA: TGTGCCACCAAGGCGGCTCCCTGGAGCACAGATACGCAGTATTTT; CDR3: CATKAAPWSTDTQYF
D: NA; J: TRBJ2-5; size: NA; V: TRBV9; DNA: TGTGCCAGCAGCGTAGAGTCCGGCTTACAGTACTTC; CDR3: CASSVESGLQYF
D: NA; J: TRBJ1-1; size: many; V: TRBV7-2; DNA: TGTGCCAGCAGCTTAGAGACAATCACTGAAGCTTTCTTT; CDR3: CASSLETITEAFF
D: NA; J: TRBJ1-3; size: NA; V: TRBV5-1; DNA: TGCGCCAGCAGCGAACAGGGTTACGCTGGAAACACCATATATTTT; CDR3: CASSEQGYAGNTIYF
D: TRBD2; J: TRBJ2-3; size: many; V: TRBV11-1; DNA: TGTGCCAGCAGCTCCATAGCGGGGGGGAGTGATACGCAGTATTTT; CDR3: CASSSIAGGSDTQYF
D: TRBD2; J: TRBJ2-3; size: NA; V: TRBV5-5; DNA: TGTGCCAGCAGCTTAGGACTAGCGGGGGGGGTCGGCACAGATACGCAGTATTTT; CDR3: CASSLGLAGGVGTDTQYF
D: NA; J: TRBJ2-2; size: few; V: TRBV7-8; DNA: TGTGCCAGCAGCTCCACGACCATTAGCTGGGAGCTGTTTTTT; CDR3: CASSSTTISWELFF
D: TRBD2; J: TRBJ2-1; size: many; V: TRBV14; DNA: TGTGCCAGCAGCCAAGAGGTCTGGGCGGGGGGGCCGTCCTACAATGAGCAGTTCTTC; CDR3: CASSQEVWAGGPSYNEQFF
D: TRBD1; J: TRBJ2-5; size: many; V: TRBV5-7; DNA: TGTGCCAGCAGCTCCCGACAGGGAAACCAAGAGACCCAGTACTTC; CDR3: CASSSRQGNQETQYF
D: NA; J: TRBJ2-5; size: many; V: TRBV29-1; DNA: TGCAGCGTCCCCAGGCAAGGAACCCAGTACTTC; CDR3: CSVPRQGTQYF
D: TRBD2; J: TRBJ2-5; size: NA; V: TRBV24-1; DNA: TGTGCCACCAGTAGCGGGGTCTTGGAGACCCAGTACTTC; CDR3: CATSSGVLETQYF
D: NA; J: TRBJ2-7; size: many; V: TRBV5-1; DNA: TGCGCCAGCAGCTTGGGGCAGGGAATGCCCTACGAGCAGTACTTC; CDR3: CASSLGQGMPYEQYF
D: NA; J: TRBJ2-7; size: many; V: TRBV5-1; DNA: TGCGCCAGCAGCCCGGACCGAGTCGAGCAGTACTTC; CDR3: CASSPDRVEQYF
D: NA; J: TRBJ2-3; size: NA; V: TRBV4-2; DNA: TGTGCCAGCAGCCAAGAATCCCAGGGAACAGATACGCAGTATTTT; CDR3: CASSQESQGTDTQYF
D: NA; J: TRBJ2-3; size: many; V: TRBV6-1; DNA: TGTGCCAGCAGTGAATTGGGGCCTTCAGATACGCAGTATTTT; CDR3: CASSELGPSDTQYF
D: TRBD1; J: TRBJ1-2; size: NA; V: TRBV7-9; DNA: TGTGCCAGCAGCTGGACAGGGCCTTTCTATGGCTACACCTTC; CDR3: CASSWTGPFYGYTF
D: NA; J: TRBJ1-6; size: many; V: TRBV4-1; DNA: TGCGCCAGCAGCCGATTGGGTGGGGCCCCCTCTAATTCACCCCTCCACTTT; CDR3: CASSRLGGAPSNSPLHF
D: NA; J: TRBJ2-3; size: NA; V: TRBV7-3; DNA: TGTGCCAGCAGCCGTAGTAGTCCAGATACGCAGTATTTT; CDR3: CASSRSSPDTQYF
D: TRBD2; J: TRBJ2-5; size: NA; V: TRBV5-1; DNA: TGCGCCAGCAGCGAAGGACTAGCGATGGAGACCCAGTACTTC; CDR3: CASSEGLAMETQYF
D: TRBD2; J: TRBJ2-6; size: NA; V: TRBV20-1; DNA: TGCAGTGCTAGAGCTAGCGGGGGGACTGGGGCCAACGTCCTGACTTTC; CDR3: CSARASGGTGANVLTF
D: TRBD1; J: TRBJ1-5; size: few; V: TRBV18; DNA: TGTGCCAGCTCACCGTCGGGACAGAGCAATCAGCCCCAGCATTTT; CDR3: CASSPSGQSNQPQHF
D: TRBD1; J: TRBJ2-1; size: few; V: TRBV6-2/TRBV6-3; DNA: TGTGCCAGCGGAGTAGTCCCCGGGACAGGGTTTGAGCAGTTCTTC; CDR3: CASGVVPGTGFEQFF